Sequencing of this T cell receptor beta chain was carried out in a study of blood T cell repertoires in COVID-19. The CDR3 loop spans 16 amino acids. The V gene lost 4 bases and the J gene lost 3 bases, with 18 bases spanning the gap. CDR1 is MGHRA and CDR2 is YSYEKL in the germline V gene. Assay: immunoSEQ multiplex PCR; the TCRdb copy retains only in-frame clones and omits some. Of approximately 250,000 clones in the sample, nearly 90% were seen once. This clone appeared a few times. This receptor was taken from a woman aged 25-40 years who had recovered from COVID-19. The sequenced sample consisted of PBMCs or T cells enriched from blood (not recorded which). The chain carries TRBV4-1 and TRBJ1-1, with D uncertain. The CDR3, as DNA: TGCGCCAGCAGCCGCAAAGGAGACCCTCGGGACACTGAAGCTTTCTTT. This encodes CASSRKGDPRDTEAFF.